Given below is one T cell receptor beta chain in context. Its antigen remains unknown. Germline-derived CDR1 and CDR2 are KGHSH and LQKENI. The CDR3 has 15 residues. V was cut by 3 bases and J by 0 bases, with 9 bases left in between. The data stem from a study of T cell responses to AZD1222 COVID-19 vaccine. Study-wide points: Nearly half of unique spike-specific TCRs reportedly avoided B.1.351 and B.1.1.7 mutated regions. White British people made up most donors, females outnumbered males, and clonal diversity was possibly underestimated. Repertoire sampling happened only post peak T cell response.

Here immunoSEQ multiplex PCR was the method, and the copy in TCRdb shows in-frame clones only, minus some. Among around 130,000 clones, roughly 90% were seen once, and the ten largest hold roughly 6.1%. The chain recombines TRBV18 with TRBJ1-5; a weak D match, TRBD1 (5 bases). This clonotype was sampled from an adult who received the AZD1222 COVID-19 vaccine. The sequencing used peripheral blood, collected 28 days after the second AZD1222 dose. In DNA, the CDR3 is TGTGCCAGCTCACCCGGGGACGGTAGCAATCAGCCCCAGCATTTT. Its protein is CASSPGDGSNQPQHF.